This T cell receptor beta chain was identified during a study of monozygotic twins with inflammatory bowel disease. Notes on the study in general: Healthy twins shared more clonotypes with others than IBD patients, most markedly active ones.

TCRdb re-called the 5' RACE reads; one entry per CDR3 protein, DNA not given. The table lists about 300,000 distinct CDR3 sequences. A remark on this clonotype: Its antigen remains unidentified.

The CDR3 loop spans 16 amino acids. CDR1 is SGHVS and CDR2 is FQNEAQ in the germline V gene. The TCR originated in a human donor with ulcerative colitis or Crohn's disease, or a healthy co-twin of an affected twin (not recorded which). The chain joins TRBV7-8 to TRBJ1-6; no DNA is available, so the TRBD1 call from TCRdb remains unchecked. Input material: blood. CDR3 protein: CASSSPLGEWVSPLHF. The entire variable domain, with the rest obtained from reference TRBV7-8 and TRBJ1-6, is as follows: GAGVSQSPRYKVAKRGQDVALRCDPISGHVSLFWYQQALGQGPEFLTYFQNEAQLDKSGLPSDRFFAERPEGSVSTLKIQRTQQEDSAVYLCASSSPLGEWVSPLHFGNGTRLTVT.